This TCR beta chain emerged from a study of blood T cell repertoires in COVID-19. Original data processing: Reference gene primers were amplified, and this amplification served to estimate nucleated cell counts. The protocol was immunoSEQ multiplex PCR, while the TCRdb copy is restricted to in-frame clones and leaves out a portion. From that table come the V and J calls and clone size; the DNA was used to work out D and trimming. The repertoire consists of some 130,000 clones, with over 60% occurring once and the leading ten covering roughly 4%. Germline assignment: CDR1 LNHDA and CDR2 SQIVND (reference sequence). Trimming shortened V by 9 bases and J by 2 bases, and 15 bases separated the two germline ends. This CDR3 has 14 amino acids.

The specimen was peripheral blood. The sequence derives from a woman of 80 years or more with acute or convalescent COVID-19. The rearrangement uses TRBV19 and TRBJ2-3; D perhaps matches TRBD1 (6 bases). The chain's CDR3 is CASVGRQVTDTQYF. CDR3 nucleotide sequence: TGTGCCAGCGTGGGGAGACAGGTCACAGATACGCAGTATTTT.